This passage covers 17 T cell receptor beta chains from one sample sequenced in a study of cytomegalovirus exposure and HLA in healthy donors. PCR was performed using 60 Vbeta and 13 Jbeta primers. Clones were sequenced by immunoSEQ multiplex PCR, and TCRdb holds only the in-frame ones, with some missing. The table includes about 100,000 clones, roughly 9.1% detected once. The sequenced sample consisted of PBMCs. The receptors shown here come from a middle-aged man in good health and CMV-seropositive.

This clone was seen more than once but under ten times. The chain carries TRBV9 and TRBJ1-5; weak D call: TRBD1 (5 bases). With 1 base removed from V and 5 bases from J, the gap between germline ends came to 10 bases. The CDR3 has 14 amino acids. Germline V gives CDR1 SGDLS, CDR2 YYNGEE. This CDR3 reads CASSVLGEDQPQHF. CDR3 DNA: TGTGCCAGCAGCGTACTAGGGGAGGATCAGCCCCAGCATTTT. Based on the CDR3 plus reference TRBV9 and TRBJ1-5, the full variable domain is DSGVTQTPKHLITATGQRVTLRCSPRSGDLSVYWYQQSLDQGLQFLIQYYNGEERAKGNILERFSAQQFPDLHSELNLSSLELGDSALYFCASSVLGEDQPQHFGDGTRLSIL.

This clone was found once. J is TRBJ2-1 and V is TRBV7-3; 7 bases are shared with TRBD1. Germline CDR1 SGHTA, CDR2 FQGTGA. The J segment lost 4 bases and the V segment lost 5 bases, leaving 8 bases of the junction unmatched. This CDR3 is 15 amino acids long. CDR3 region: CASSPQGEPYNEQFF. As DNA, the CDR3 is TGTGCCAGCAGCCCCCAGGGGGAGCCGTACAATGAGCAGTTCTTC.

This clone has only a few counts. CDR3 in amino acids: CASTPGLAGDEQYF. The CDR3 coding sequence is TGTGCCAGCACCCCGGGACTAGCGGGAGACGAGCAGTACTTC. The chain employs TRBV28 and TRBJ2-7; 14 bases fit TRBD2. This CDR3 has 14 amino acids. CDR1 and CDR2 from the germline V gene are MDHEN and SYDVKM. The trim removed 7 bases at V and 5 bases at J, leaving 4 bases unmatched.

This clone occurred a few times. The CDR3 loop is CASSLGTSGSLTGELFF. The DNA of the CDR3 is TGTGCCAGCAGCTTAGGGACTAGCGGGAGTCTAACCGGGGAGCTGTTTTTT. The chain employs TRBV7-2 and TRBJ2-2, with 13 bases matching TRBD2. The CDR3 extends over 17 amino acids. Germline-derived CDR1 and CDR2 are SGHTA and FQGNSA. V shed 1 base and J 5 bases; nucleotides not matched to a gene: 4.

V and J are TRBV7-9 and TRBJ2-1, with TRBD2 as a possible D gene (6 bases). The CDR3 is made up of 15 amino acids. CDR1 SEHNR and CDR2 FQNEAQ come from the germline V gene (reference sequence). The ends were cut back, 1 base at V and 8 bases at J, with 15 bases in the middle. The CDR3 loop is CASSLGAGLKDEQFF. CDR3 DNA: TGTGCCAGCAGCTTAGGTGCGGGACTTAAAGATGAGCAGTTCTTC.

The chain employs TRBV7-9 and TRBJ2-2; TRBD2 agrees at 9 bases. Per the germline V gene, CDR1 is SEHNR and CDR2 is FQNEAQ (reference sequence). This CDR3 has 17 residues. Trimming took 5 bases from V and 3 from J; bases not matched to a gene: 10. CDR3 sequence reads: CASSPPSSGVDTGELFF. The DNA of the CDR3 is TGTGCCAGCAGCCCCCCCTCTAGCGGGGTCGACACCGGGGAGCTGTTTTTT. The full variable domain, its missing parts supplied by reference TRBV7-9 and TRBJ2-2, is DTGVSQNPRHKITKRGQNVTFRCDPISEHNRLYWYRQTLGQGPEFLTYFQNEAQLEKSRLLSDRFSAERPKGSFSTLEIQRTEQGDSAMYLCASSPPSSGVDTGELFFGEGSRLTVL.

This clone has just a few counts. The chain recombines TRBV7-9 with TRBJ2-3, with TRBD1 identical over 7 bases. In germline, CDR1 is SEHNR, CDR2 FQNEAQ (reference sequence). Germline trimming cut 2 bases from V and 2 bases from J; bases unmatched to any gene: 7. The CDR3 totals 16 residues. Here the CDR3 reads CASSLIPGQITDTQYF. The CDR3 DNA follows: TGTGCCAGCAGCTTAATACCGGGACAGATCACAGATACGCAGTATTTT.

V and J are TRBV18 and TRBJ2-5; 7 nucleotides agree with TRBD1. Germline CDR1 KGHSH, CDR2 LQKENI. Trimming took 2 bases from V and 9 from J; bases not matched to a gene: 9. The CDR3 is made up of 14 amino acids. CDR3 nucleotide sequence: TGTGCCAGCTCACCAAGCAGACAGGGAATGGCCCAGTACTTC. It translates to CASSPSRQGMAQYF.

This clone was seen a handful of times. This chain's CDR3 is CASSSLGNRDTLNTEAFF. DNA for the CDR3: TGTGCCAGCAGCTCGCTAGGAAATCGGGACACATTGAACACTGAAGCTTTCTTT. The chain recombines TRBV7-9 with TRBJ1-1; possible D gene TRBD1, 6 bases. CDR1 is SEHNR, CDR2 FQNEAQ, per germline (reference sequence). V was trimmed by 4 bases and J by 0 bases, leaving 21 bases between them. The CDR3 is 18 amino acids.

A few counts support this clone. As DNA, the CDR3 is TGTGCCAGCAGCTTCGGACCGACTAGGGAAAAACTGTTTTTT. Residues: CASSFGPTREKLFF. This rearrangement joins TRBV7-2 to TRBJ1-4, with no clear D. This CDR3 region has 14 residues. The ends were cut back, 3 bases at V and 8 bases at J, with 13 bases in the middle. The germline V gene has CDR1 SGHTA and CDR2 FQGNSA.

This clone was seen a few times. Here the CDR3 DNA reads TGTGCCAGCAGCTACCGGACGGCGGGTCAAGATACGCAGTATTTT. Residues: CASSYRTAGQDTQYF. The chain is built from TRBV9 and TRBJ2-3; D may be TRBD2 (5 bases). V was cut by 4 bases and J by 5 bases, with 17 bases left in between. This CDR3 is 15 amino acids long. The germline V gene encodes CDR1 SGDLS and CDR2 YYNGEE.

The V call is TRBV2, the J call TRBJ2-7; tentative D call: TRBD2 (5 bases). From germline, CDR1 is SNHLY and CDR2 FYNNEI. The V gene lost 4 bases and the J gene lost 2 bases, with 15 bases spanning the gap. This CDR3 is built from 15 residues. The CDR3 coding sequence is TGTGCCAGCAGTGGCGCTTGGCCGGGGACCTACGAGCAGTACTTC. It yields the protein CASSGAWPGTYEQYF.

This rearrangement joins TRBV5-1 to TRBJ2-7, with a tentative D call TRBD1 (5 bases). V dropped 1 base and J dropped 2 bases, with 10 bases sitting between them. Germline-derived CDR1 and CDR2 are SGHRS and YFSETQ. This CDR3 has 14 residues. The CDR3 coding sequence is TGCGCCAGCAGCTTGTTACCAGGGCCCTACGAGCAGTACTTC. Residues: CASSLLPGPYEQYF.

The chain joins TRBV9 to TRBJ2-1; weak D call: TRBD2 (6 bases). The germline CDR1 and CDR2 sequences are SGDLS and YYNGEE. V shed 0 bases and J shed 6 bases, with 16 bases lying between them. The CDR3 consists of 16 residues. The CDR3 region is CASSVEGTVGGNEQFF. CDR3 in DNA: TGTGCCAGCAGCGTAGAGGGGACGGTGGGGGGCAATGAGCAGTTCTTC.

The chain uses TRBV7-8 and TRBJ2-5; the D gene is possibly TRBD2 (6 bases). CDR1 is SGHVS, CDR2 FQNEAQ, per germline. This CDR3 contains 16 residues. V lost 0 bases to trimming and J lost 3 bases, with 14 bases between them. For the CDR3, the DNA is TGTGCCAGCAGCTTAGCGCGAGTAGGAGGGAAAGAGACCCAGTACTTC. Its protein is CASSLARVGGKETQYF.

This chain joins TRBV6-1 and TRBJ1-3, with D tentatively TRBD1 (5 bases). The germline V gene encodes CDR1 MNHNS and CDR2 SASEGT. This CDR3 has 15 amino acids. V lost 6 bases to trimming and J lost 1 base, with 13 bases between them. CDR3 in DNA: TGTGCCAGCAGCAACATAGGGGTTTCTGGAAACACCATATATTTT. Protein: CASSNIGVSGNTIYF.

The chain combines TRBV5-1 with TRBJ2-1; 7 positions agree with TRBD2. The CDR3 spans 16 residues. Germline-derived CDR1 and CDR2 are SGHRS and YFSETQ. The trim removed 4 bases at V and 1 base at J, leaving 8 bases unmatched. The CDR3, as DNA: TGCGCCAGCAGCCGGTATGGGCGGGGGTCCTACAATGAGCAGTTCTTC. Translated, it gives CASSRYGRGSYNEQFF.